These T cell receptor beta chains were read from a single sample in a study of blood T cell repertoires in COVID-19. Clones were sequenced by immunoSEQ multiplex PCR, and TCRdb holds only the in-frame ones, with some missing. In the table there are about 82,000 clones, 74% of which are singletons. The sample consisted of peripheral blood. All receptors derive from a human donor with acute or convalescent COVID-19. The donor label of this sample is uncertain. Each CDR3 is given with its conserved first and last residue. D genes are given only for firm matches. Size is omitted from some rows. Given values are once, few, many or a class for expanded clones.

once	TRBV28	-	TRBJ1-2	CASSSNYGYTF	TGTGCCAGCTCGTCTAACTATGGCTACACCTTC
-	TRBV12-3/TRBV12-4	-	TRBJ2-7	CASSSNRAREQYF	TGTGCCAGCAGTTCTAACAGGGCCCGCGAGCAGTACTTC
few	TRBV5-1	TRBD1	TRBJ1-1	CASSPQGGNTEAFF	TGCGCCAGCAGCCCGCAGGGGGGGAACACTGAAGCTTTCTTT
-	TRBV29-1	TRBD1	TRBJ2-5	CSDSRTGASQETQYF	TGCAGCGACTCTCGGACAGGGGCGTCCCAAGAGACCCAGTACTTC
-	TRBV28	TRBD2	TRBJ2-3	CASSKLAGGTDTQYF	TGTGCCAGCAGCAAACTAGCGGGGGGCACAGATACGCAGTATTTT
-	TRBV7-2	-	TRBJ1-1	CASRLQVNTEAFF	TGTGCCAGCAGGCTACAGGTCAACACTGAAGCTTTCTTT
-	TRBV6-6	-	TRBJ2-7	CASSPPTYEQYF	TGTGCCAGCAGTCCCCCCACCTACGAGCAGTACTTC
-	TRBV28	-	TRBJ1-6	CASSTGGDNSPLHF	TGTGCCAGCTCAACGGGGGGAGATAATTCACCCCTCCACTTT
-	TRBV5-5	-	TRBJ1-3	CASSLEGGAGNTIYF	TGTGCCAGCAGCTTGGAAGGAGGGGCCGGAAACACCATATATTTT
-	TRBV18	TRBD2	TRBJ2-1	CASSRAGLAYNEQFF	TGTGCCAGCTCACGCGCGGGACTAGCCTACAATGAGCAGTTCTTC
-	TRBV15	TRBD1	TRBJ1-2	CATSPGTGSSYGYTF	TGTGCCACCAGCCCAGGGACAGGGTCCAGCTATGGCTACACCTTC
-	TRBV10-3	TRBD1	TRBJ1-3	CAISTTGSNSGNTIYF	TGTGCCATCAGTACGACAGGGTCAAACTCTGGAAACACCATATATTTT
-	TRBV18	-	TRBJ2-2	CASSRLENTGELFF	TGTGCCAGCTCACGACTAGAGAACACCGGGGAGCTGTTTTTT
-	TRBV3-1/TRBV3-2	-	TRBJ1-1	CASSQGGGSTEAFF	TGTGCCAGCAGCCAAGGGGGGGGGTCCACTGAAGCTTTCTTT
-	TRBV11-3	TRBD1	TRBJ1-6	CASSQGGQTNSPLHF	TGTGCCAGCAGCCAAGGGGGACAGACTAATTCACCCCTCCACTTT
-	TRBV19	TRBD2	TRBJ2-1	CASSLAGGTYNEQFF	TGTGCCAGTAGTCTAGCGGGGGGTACCTACAATGAGCAGTTCTTC
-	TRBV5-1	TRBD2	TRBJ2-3	CASSLQLAGGSTDTQYF	TGCGCCAGCAGCTTGCAGCTAGCGGGGGGCTCCACAGATACGCAGTATTTT
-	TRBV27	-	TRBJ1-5	CASIRVRMSNQPQHF	TGTGCCAGCATCAGGGTTAGAATGAGCAATCAGCCCCAGCATTTT
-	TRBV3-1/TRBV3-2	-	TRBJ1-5	CASSPRGGLNQPQHF	TGTGCCAGCAGCCCAAGGGGAGGGCTGAATCAGCCCCAGCATTTT
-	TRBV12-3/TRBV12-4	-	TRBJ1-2	CASLIRNGYTF	TGTGCCAGCCTTATCAGGAATGGCTACACCTTC
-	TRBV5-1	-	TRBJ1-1	CASSAGGTEAFF	TGCGCCAGCAGCGCGGGGGGGACTGAAGCTTTCTTT
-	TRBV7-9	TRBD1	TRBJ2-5	CASSFGQGETQYF	TGTGCCAGCAGCTTCGGACAGGGGGAGACCCAGTACTTC
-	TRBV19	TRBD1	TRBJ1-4	CASRKQGASEKLFF	TGTGCCAGCAGGAAACAGGGGGCGAGTGAAAAACTGTTTTTT
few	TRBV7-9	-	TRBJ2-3	CASSLASGFTDTQYF	TGTGCCAGCAGCTTAGCTAGCGGTTTCACAGATACGCAGTATTTT
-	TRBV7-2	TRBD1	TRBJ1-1	CASYGTETFTRRAFF	TGTGCCAGCTATGGGACAGAGACATTCACCAGGCGAGCTTTCTTT
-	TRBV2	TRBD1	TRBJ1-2	CASSRGQDYGYTF	TGTGCCAGCTCACGGGGACAGGATTATGGCTACACCTTC
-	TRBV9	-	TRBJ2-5	CASSVGPLQETQYF	TGTGCCAGCAGCGTTGGCCCCCTCCAAGAGACCCAGTACTTC
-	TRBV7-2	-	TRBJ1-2	CASSAGQGYTF	TGTGCCAGCAGCGCAGGGCAGGGCTACACCTTC
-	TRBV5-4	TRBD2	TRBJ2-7	CASSQGLAGPSYEQYF	TGTGCCAGCAGCCAGGGACTAGCGGGGCCCTCCTACGAGCAGTACTTC
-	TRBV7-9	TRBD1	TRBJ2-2	CARQGAGTGELFF	TGTGCCAGACAGGGGGCGGGCACCGGGGAGCTGTTTTTT
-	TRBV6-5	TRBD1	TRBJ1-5	CASSQTGGAPQHF	TGTGCCAGCAGTCAGACAGGGGGCGCGCCCCAGCATTTT
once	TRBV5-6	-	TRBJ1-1	CASSFSTAGRNTEAFF	TGTGCCAGCAGCTTCTCCACGGCAGGGCGAAACACTGAAGCTTTCTTT
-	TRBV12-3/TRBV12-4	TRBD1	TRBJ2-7	CASRLDREKQYF	TGTGCCAGCAGGCTGGACAGGGAAAAGCAGTACTTC
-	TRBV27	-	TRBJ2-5	CASSLHRGQETQYF	TGTGCCAGCAGTTTACATAGGGGCCAAGAGACCCAGTACTTC
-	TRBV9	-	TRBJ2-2	CASSVTGLITGELFF	TGTGCCAGCAGCGTAACCGGACTCATCACCGGGGAGCTGTTTTTT
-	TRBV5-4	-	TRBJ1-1	CASSADLQGGVEAFF	TGTGCCAGCAGCGCCGACCTACAGGGAGGGGTGGAAGCTTTCTTT
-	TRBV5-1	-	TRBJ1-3	CASSLGTAGNTIYF	TGCGCCAGCAGCTTGGGGACTGCTGGAAACACCATATATTTT
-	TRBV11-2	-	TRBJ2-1	CASSPTVTPYNEQFF	TGTGCCAGCAGTCCCACAGTCACCCCTTACAATGAGCAGTTCTTC
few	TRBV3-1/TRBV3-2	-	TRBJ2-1	CASSQDSGLLSYNEQFF	TGTGCCAGCAGCCAAGATAGTGGGCTACTCTCCTACAATGAGCAGTTCTTC
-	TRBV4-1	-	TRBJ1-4	CASSPDSATNEKLFF	TGCGCCAGCAGCCCGGACAGTGCAACTAATGAAAAACTGTTTTTT
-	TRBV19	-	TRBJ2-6	CASSMGLNVLTF	TGTGCCAGTAGTATGGGCCTCAACGTCCTGACTTTC
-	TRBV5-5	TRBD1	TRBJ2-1	CASSQRQGFPTNEQFF	TGTGCCAGCAGCCAACGACAGGGGTTCCCGACCAATGAGCAGTTCTTC
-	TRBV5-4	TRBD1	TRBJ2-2	CASSGGQGYTGELFF	TGTGCCAGCAGCGGCGGACAGGGATACACCGGGGAGCTGTTTTTT
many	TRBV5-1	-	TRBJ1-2	CASSLAVPQIYGYTF	TGCGCCAGCAGCTTGGCTGTCCCACAGATCTATGGCTACACCTTC
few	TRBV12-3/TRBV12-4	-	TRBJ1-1	CASRPGDTEAFF	TGTGCCAGCAGACCCGGGGACACTGAAGCTTTCTTT
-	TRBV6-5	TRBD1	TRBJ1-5	CASSPKGGAQPQHF	TGTGCCAGCAGTCCTAAAGGGGGCGCTCAGCCCCAGCATTTT
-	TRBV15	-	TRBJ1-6	CATSRDGDSPLHF	TGTGCCACCAGCAGAGATGGAGATTCACCCCTCCACTTT
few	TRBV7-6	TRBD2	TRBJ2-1	CASSSGTSGTEQFF	TGTGCCAGCAGCTCCGGGACTAGCGGCACTGAGCAGTTCTTC
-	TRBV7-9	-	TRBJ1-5	CASSRGFDGNQPQHF	TGTGCCAGCAGCCGAGGTTTTGATGGCAATCAGCCCCAGCATTTT